This is a list of T cell receptor beta chains from one sample in a study of blood T cell repertoires in COVID-19. Libraries were prepared by immunoSEQ multiplex PCR; TCRdb keeps only in-frame clonotypes and omits some of them. The sample has approximately 22,000 clones, approximately 80% seen once. What was sequenced was peripheral blood. Receptors originate from a man aged 80 or over with active or convalescent COVID-19. CDR3s include the opening cysteine and the closing phenylalanine or tryptophan. Each record gives: CDR3 protein, CDR3 DNA, V gene, J gene, clone size, D gene. A D gene is named only where the DNA matches it firmly. Size tells how often a clone was seen (once, few, many) or the class of an expanded clone, and some rows leave it out.

CDR3aa: CASSSGTLGGQPQHF
CDR3nt: TGTGCCAGTAGTTCCGGGACTCTGGGAGGTCAGCCCCAGCATTTT
v_gene: TRBV19
j_gene: TRBJ1-5
abundance: few
d_gene: -

CDR3aa: CSADRGRETQYF
CDR3nt: TGCAGCGCAGACAGGGGGCGAGAGACCCAGTACTTC
v_gene: TRBV29-1
j_gene: TRBJ2-5
abundance: -
d_gene: TRBD1

CDR3aa: CASSRTLSNQPQHF
CDR3nt: TGTGCCAGTTCCCGAACACTAAGCAATCAGCCCCAGCATTTT
v_gene: TRBV19
j_gene: TRBJ1-5
abundance: -
d_gene: -

CDR3aa: CASDAGYYNEQFF
CDR3nt: TGCGCCAGCGACGCAGGGTACTACAATGAGCAGTTCTTC
v_gene: TRBV10-2
j_gene: TRBJ2-1
abundance: -
d_gene: -

CDR3aa: CASSLANAGLTSGNTIYF
CDR3nt: TGCGCCAGCAGCTTGGCCAATGCTGGACTTACCTCTGGAAACACCATATATTTT
v_gene: TRBV5-1
j_gene: TRBJ1-3
abundance: -
d_gene: -

CDR3aa: CATSRVTREGIYTQYF
CDR3nt: TGTGCCACCAGCAGAGTCACGCGGGAGGGTATTTATACGCAGTATTTT
v_gene: TRBV15
j_gene: TRBJ2-3
abundance: -
d_gene: TRBD2

CDR3aa: CASRTDRGLQETQYF
CDR3nt: TGTGCCAGCAGGACGGACAGGGGGCTGCAAGAGACCCAGTACTTC
v_gene: TRBV2
j_gene: TRBJ2-5
abundance: -
d_gene: TRBD1

CDR3aa: CSVYPGQGAKNIQYF
CDR3nt: TGCAGCGTTTATCCGGGACAGGGGGCCAAAAACATTCAGTACTTC
v_gene: TRBV29-1
j_gene: TRBJ2-4
abundance: -
d_gene: TRBD1

CDR3aa: CASNNLRGSGQEDSVGYF
CDR3nt: TGTGCCAGCAACAATCTCCGTGGCTCGGGACAAGAGGACTCCGTGGGGTACTTC
v_gene: TRBV5-5
j_gene: TRBJ2-7
abundance: once
d_gene: -

CDR3aa: CASSLGQGSSNEKLFF
CDR3nt: TGTGCTAGCAGCTTGGGACAGGGATCATCTAATGAAAAACTGTTTTTT
v_gene: TRBV7-7
j_gene: TRBJ1-4
abundance: -
d_gene: TRBD1

CDR3aa: CASSTPGLPNTGELFF
CDR3nt: TGTGCCAGCAGTACACCGGGACTACCCAACACCGGGGAGCTGTTTTTT
v_gene: TRBV2
j_gene: TRBJ2-2
abundance: once
d_gene: TRBD2

CDR3aa: CAWRSRGIVNTIYF
CDR3nt: TGTGCCTGGCGGTCCAGGGGGATCGTGAACACCATATATTTT
v_gene: TRBV30
j_gene: TRBJ1-3
abundance: -
d_gene: TRBD1

CDR3aa: CASSQKSYEQYF
CDR3nt: TGTGCCAGCAGTCAAAAATCCTACGAGCAGTACTTC
v_gene: TRBV28
j_gene: TRBJ2-7
abundance: -
d_gene: -

CDR3aa: CASSPNGPAFF
CDR3nt: TGTGCCAGCAGCCCCAATGGGCCAGCTTTCTTT
v_gene: TRBV11-2
j_gene: TRBJ1-1
abundance: medium-sized
d_gene: -

CDR3aa: CASSTTGGPTQYF
CDR3nt: TGTGCCAGTAGTACGACAGGGGGCCCGACCCAGTACTTC
v_gene: TRBV19
j_gene: TRBJ2-5
abundance: -
d_gene: TRBD1

CDR3aa: CASSLGTANTEAFF
CDR3nt: TGCGCCAGCAGCCTCGGGACAGCGAACACTGAAGCTTTCTTT
v_gene: TRBV5-1
j_gene: TRBJ1-1
abundance: -
d_gene: TRBD1

CDR3aa: CASSPQPGQPQHF
CDR3nt: TGTGCCAGCAGCCCACAACCGGGTCAGCCCCAGCATTTT
v_gene: TRBV14
j_gene: TRBJ1-5
abundance: -
d_gene: -

CDR3aa: CASSFRVNTEAFF
CDR3nt: TGTGCCAGCAGCTTTCGAGTGAACACTGAAGCTTTCTTT
v_gene: TRBV7-9
j_gene: TRBJ1-1
abundance: -
d_gene: -

CDR3aa: CASSLGRDNYGYTF
CDR3nt: TGTGCCAGCAGCTTGGGGAGGGATAACTATGGCTACACCTTC
v_gene: TRBV5-5
j_gene: TRBJ1-2
abundance: -
d_gene: -

CDR3aa: CASSSGDRAATGELFF
CDR3nt: TGCGCCAGCAGCTCCGGTGACAGGGCGGCCACCGGGGAGCTGTTTTTT
v_gene: TRBV5-1
j_gene: TRBJ2-2
abundance: -
d_gene: TRBD1

CDR3aa: CAISESRTNAYTF
CDR3nt: TGTGCCATCAGTGAGTCGAGAACCAATGCCTACACCTTC
v_gene: TRBV10-3
j_gene: TRBJ1-2
abundance: -
d_gene: -

CDR3aa: CASSLRGTNEKLFF
CDR3nt: TGTGCCAGCAGCCTCAGGGGTACTAATGAAAAACTGTTTTTT
v_gene: TRBV11-2
j_gene: TRBJ1-4
abundance: -
d_gene: -

CDR3aa: CASSIPPHQDTQYF
CDR3nt: TGTGCCAGTAGTATTCCTCCCCACCAGGATACGCAGTATTTT
v_gene: TRBV19
j_gene: TRBJ2-3
abundance: -
d_gene: -

CDR3aa: CASSEVDYGYTF
CDR3nt: TGTGCCAGCAGTGAAGTCGACTATGGCTACACCTTC
v_gene: TRBV2
j_gene: TRBJ1-2
abundance: -
d_gene: -

CDR3aa: CASSPSGTSQETQYF
CDR3nt: TGTGCCAGCAGCCCAAGCGGGACATCCCAAGAGACCCAGTACTTC
v_gene: TRBV11-2
j_gene: TRBJ2-5
abundance: -
d_gene: -

CDR3aa: CASSVEVRGTGELFF
CDR3nt: TGTGCCAGCAGCGTAGAAGTCAGAGGTACCGGGGAGCTGTTTTTT
v_gene: TRBV9
j_gene: TRBJ2-2
abundance: -
d_gene: -

CDR3aa: CASSLLGREGNYGYTF
CDR3nt: TGTGCCAGCAGCCTTCTCGGCAGGGAAGGAAACTATGGCTACACCTTC
v_gene: TRBV7-9
j_gene: TRBJ1-2
abundance: once
d_gene: -

CDR3aa: CASGRDSSGNTIYF
CDR3nt: TGCGCCAGCGGCCGGGACAGCTCTGGAAACACCATATATTTT
v_gene: TRBV5-1
j_gene: TRBJ1-3
abundance: -
d_gene: TRBD1

CDR3aa: CSVAQTATNEKLFF
CDR3nt: TGCAGCGTTGCACAGACAGCAACTAATGAAAAACTGTTTTTT
v_gene: TRBV29-1
j_gene: TRBJ1-4
abundance: once
d_gene: -

CDR3aa: CASSVYRGLANYGYTF
CDR3nt: TGTGCCAGCAGTGTCTACAGGGGCCTAGCTAACTATGGCTACACCTTC
v_gene: TRBV6-2/TRBV6-3
j_gene: TRBJ1-2
abundance: -
d_gene: TRBD1

CDR3aa: CASGRDRGLYNEQFF
CDR3nt: TGTGCCAGCGGGAGGGACAGGGGGCTTTACAATGAGCAGTTCTTC
v_gene: TRBV2
j_gene: TRBJ2-1
abundance: -
d_gene: TRBD1